These T cell receptor beta chains were read from a single sample in a study of beta chain features in type 1 diabetes. Libraries were prepared by immunoSEQ multiplex PCR; TCRdb keeps only in-frame clonotypes and omits some of them. The sample has about 370,000 clones, over 8.5% seen once; the top ten hold about 0.63%. Sequenced input: central memory CD4+ T cells from blood. These receptors came from a man aged 25-45 years with type 1 diabetes. Both conserved end residues are part of each CDR3. A D gene is named only where the DNA matches it firmly. Not all rows give a size; the values are once, few, many and, for expanded clones, a class.

d_gene,v_gene,j_gene,abundance,CDR3nt,CDR3aa
-,TRBV4-1,TRBJ1-1,few,TGCGCCAGCAGCCAAGCGGGCGGGAACACTGAAGCTTTCTTT,CASSQAGGNTEAFF
-,TRBV14,TRBJ2-1,many,TGTGCCAGCAGCCAAGATCACGGGTTCCCCCAGTTCTTC,CASSQDHGFPQFF
TRBD2,TRBV19,TRBJ2-7,-,TGTGCCAGTAGTGGCGGACTAGGACTCTACGAGCAGTACTTC,CASSGGLGLYEQYF
-,TRBV30,TRBJ1-3,few,TGTGCCTGGAGCCTACAGAGAAACACCATATATTTT,CAWSLQRNTIYF
TRBD2,TRBV4-1,TRBJ2-3,few,TGCGCCAGCAGCCGAGACCTAGCGGGAGGTTCAGATACGCAGTATTTT,CASSRDLAGGSDTQYF
-,TRBV6-1,TRBJ2-1,-,TGTGCCAGCACCCGCCGGCGAGGTTACAATGAGCAGTTCTTC,CASTRRRGYNEQFF
-,TRBV28,TRBJ2-7,many,TGTGCCAGCAGTTTATGGTCTTACGAGCAGTACTTC,CASSLWSYEQYF
TRBD1,TRBV6-1,TRBJ2-4,few,TGTGCCAGCAGTGAAGTGACAGGGCCAGATTTAGCCAAAAACATTCAGTACTTC,CASSEVTGPDLAKNIQYF
TRBD1,TRBV27,TRBJ1-2,few,TGTGCCAGCGGGACAGGGTGGGTCTATGGCTACACCTTC,CASGTGWVYGYTF
-,TRBV7-2,TRBJ2-7,few,TGTGCCAGCAGCTTTACAGGATCCTACGAGCAGTACTTC,CASSFTGSYEQYF
TRBD1,TRBV10-3,TRBJ2-3,-,TGTGCCAGCAGTTCACAGGGGGCGCGAGGAGATACGCAGTATTTT,CASSSQGARGDTQYF
-,TRBV6-1,TRBJ1-2,-,TGTGCCATCAGTGAGTCGAATTGGGAGGGGACCTATGGCTACACCTTC,CAISESNWEGTYGYTF
-,TRBV28,TRBJ2-3,-,TGTGCCAGCTTACCGACCTACGGAGGTGGCACAGATACGCAGTATTTT,CASLPTYGGGTDTQYF
-,TRBV7-9,TRBJ1-3,-,TGTGCCAGCAGCTTAGTCACCAGGGCGACTGGAAACACCATATATTTT,CASSLVTRATGNTIYF
TRBD1,TRBV7-8,TRBJ2-2,-,TGTGCCAGCAGCTTAGCCGGCAGGGGGAGCACCGGGGAGCTGTTTTTT,CASSLAGRGSTGELFF
-,TRBV6-5,TRBJ1-2,few,TGTGCCAGCAGTCCAGATGGAAACTATGGCTACACCTTC,CASSPDGNYGYTF
TRBD2,TRBV6-6,TRBJ2-1,-,TGTGCCAGCAGTTACTCGATTTCCCCGGGGGGAAATGAGCAGTTCTTC,CASSYSISPGGNEQFF
TRBD2,TRBV11-2,TRBJ2-2,-,TGTGCCAGCAGCCCGAGCCCCGGGACTAGAGACACCGGGGAGCTGTTTTTT,CASSPSPGTRDTGELFF
-,TRBV5-6,TRBJ2-2,many,TGTGCCAGCAGCTTGGTGGCCGCGATCCTTCCCGGGGAGCTGTTTTTT,CASSLVAAILPGELFF
TRBD1,TRBV6-6,TRBJ2-3,-,TGTGCCAGCAGTTACTCACAGGGGGCAGATACGCAGTATTTT,CASSYSQGADTQYF
-,TRBV23-1,TRBJ2-7,-,TGCGCCAGCCGCCAGGGGCTGACCTACGAGCAGTACTTC,CASRQGLTYEQYF
-,TRBV5-1,TRBJ1-3,-,TGCGCCAGCAGCTCAGAGAGCTCTGGAAACACCATATATTTT,CASSSESSGNTIYF
TRBD1,TRBV6-5,TRBJ1-2,few,TGTGCCAGCAGTTACGACAGGGCTCCCTATGGCTACACCTTC,CASSYDRAPYGYTF
-,TRBV7-7,TRBJ2-1,-,TGTGCCAGCAGCTTCGGGACAACCTACAATGAGCAGTTCTTC,CASSFGTTYNEQFF
TRBD1,TRBV28,TRBJ1-5,-,TGTGCCAGCCTCACGGGGGCAGGGGGCATTCAGCCCCAGCATTTT,CASLTGAGGIQPQHF
TRBD1,TRBV7-8,TRBJ2-7,few,TGTGCCAGCAGCGCCCAGGGACAGACCTACGAGCAGTACTTC,CASSAQGQTYEQYF
-,TRBV5-4,TRBJ1-1,few,TGTGCCAGCAGCACGGCTTTAGGGCCGGCAGCTGAAGCTTTCTTT,CASSTALGPAAEAFF
TRBD2,TRBV7-3,TRBJ2-7,-,TGTGCCAGCAGCACTTCTAGCGGGAGGGTGGACGAGCAGTACTTC,CASSTSSGRVDEQYF
-,TRBV2,TRBJ1-3,many,TGTGCCAGCAGTCGGCAAGGGGTGAACACCATATATTTT,CASSRQGVNTIYF
-,TRBV5-4,TRBJ2-5,few,TGTGCCAGCACCTCCCCCGGCCGGATTCAAGAGACCCAGTACTTC,CASTSPGRIQETQYF
TRBD1,TRBV7-9,TRBJ2-3,few,TGTGCCAGCAGCCCCGGACAGGGTAACACAGATACGCAGTATTTT,CASSPGQGNTDTQYF
-,TRBV9,TRBJ1-2,-,TGTGCCAGTACCCCGCAGGGGAGCGCCTATGGCTACACCTTC,CASTPQGSAYGYTF
-,TRBV6-6,TRBJ2-1,-,TGTGCCAGCAGTTCCTACTATGAGCAGTTCTTC,CASSSYYEQFF